The present T cell receptor beta chain was sequenced within a study of shared clonotypes between healthy human individuals. Study context: For every donor, three CD4 naive, three CD4 memory, two CD8 naive and one CD8 memory plates were used.

Looked up from germline, CDR1 is SGHNT and CDR2 is YYREEE (reference sequence). This CDR3 region has 16 residues. Deletions cut 0 bases from V and 3 bases from J, with 14 bases between. The protocol was immunoSEQ multiplex PCR, while the TCRdb copy is restricted to in-frame clones and leaves out a portion. The sample yields millions of clones, approximately 90% seen once. Sequencing was done on a sample of naive CD4+ T cells sorted from blood. Subset denoted: CD45RA+ positively selected. The V call is TRBV5-4, the J call TRBJ2-3; possible D gene TRBD1, 5 bases. This TCR came from a man younger than 35 in good health. The CDR3 here is CASSLAGRVGTDTQYF. The CDR3 DNA reads as TGTGCCAGCAGCTTGGCCGGCAGGGTGGGAACAGATACGCAGTATTTT.